This section outlines one TCR beta chain sequence together with its context. Its antigen is still unknown. V lost 5 bases to trimming and J lost 1 base; unmatched junction nucleotides: 8. Germline CDR1 and CDR2: SGHVS and FNYEAQ. CDR3 length: 16 amino acids. The data stem from a study of CD8+CD57+ T cells in acquired aplastic anemia. General study findings and limits: Significant differences in CD8+ Simpson's diversity were not observed between patients and controls. A set of 25 to 30 CD8+ CDR3 sequences was shared between patients and controls, and these sequences appeared highly expressed in patients.

Profiles of TCR beta VDJ and CDR3 were generated from a genomic DNA template. TCRdb called the reads again in MiXCR, with one record for every CDR3 protein. The sample lists about 200,000 distinct CDR3 sequences; roughly 35% were seen once. The sequence derives from a human donor in good health, serving as a control. The sample was sorted CD4+, CD8+, or CD8+CD57+ T cells (not recorded which) from PBMCs. The chain combines TRBV7-6 with TRBJ2-1, with TRBD2 matching over 7 bases. CDR3 in DNA: TGTGCCAGCAGCCCTAGCGGCTTTTCTTCCTACAATGAGCAGTTCTTC. Its protein is CASSPSGFSSYNEQFF.